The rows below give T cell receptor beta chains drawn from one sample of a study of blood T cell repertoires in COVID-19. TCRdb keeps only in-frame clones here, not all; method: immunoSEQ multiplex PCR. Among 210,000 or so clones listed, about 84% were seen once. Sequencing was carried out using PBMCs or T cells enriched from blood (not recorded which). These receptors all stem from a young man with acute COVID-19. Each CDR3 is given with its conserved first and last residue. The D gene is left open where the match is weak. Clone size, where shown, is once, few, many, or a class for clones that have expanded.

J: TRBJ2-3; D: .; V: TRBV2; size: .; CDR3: CASSVITDTQYF
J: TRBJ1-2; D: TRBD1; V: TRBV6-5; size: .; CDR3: CASLTGSGGYTF
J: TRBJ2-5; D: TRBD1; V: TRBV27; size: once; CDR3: CASSFTTGGETQYF
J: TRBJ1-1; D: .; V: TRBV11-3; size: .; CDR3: CASSFSQNTEAFF
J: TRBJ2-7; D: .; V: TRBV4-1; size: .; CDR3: CASSQDRGYYEQYF
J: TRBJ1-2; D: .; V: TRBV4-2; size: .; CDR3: CASSQEIVRGANYGYTF
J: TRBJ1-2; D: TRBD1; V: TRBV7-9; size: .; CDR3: CASSPWTGDGYTF
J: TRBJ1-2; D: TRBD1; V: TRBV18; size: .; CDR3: CASSPDRAAYGYTF
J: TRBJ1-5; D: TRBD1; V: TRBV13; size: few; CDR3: CASSLGPGSWDRGPQPQHF
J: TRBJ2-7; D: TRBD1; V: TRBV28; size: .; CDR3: CASSSPGTGGYEQYF
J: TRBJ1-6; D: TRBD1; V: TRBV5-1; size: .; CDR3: CASSYTGVGSPLHF
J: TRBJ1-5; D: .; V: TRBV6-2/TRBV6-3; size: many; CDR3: CASSYEAGKGNQPQHF
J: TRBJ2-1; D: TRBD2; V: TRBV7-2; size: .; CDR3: CASSLVFAGGPRQFF
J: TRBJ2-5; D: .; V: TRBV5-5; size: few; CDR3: CASSLITRRGGETQYF
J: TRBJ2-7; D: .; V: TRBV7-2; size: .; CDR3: CASSSLMGALYEQYF
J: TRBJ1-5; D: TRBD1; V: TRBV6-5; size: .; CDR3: CASSSTGTAGQPQHF
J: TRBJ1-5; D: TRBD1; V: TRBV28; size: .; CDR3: CASSLGGTGGQPQHF
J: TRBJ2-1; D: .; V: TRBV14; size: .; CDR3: CASSQDLAGNEQFF
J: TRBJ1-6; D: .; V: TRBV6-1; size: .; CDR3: CASSEAPLAPGLIYNSPLHF
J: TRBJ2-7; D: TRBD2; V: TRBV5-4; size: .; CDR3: CASKAGGPINEQYF
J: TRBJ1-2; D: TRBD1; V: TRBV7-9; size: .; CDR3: CASSSYKSQGADGYTF
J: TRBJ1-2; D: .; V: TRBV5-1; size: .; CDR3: CASSLETAYYGYTF
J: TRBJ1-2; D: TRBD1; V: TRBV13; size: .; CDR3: CASKEQGGQSDGYTF
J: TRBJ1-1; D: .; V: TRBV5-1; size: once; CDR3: CASSWGVGTEAFF
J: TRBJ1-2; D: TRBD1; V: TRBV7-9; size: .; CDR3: CASSRTGFGYTF
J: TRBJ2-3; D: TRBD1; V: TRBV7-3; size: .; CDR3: CASSSLGQGVGDTQYF
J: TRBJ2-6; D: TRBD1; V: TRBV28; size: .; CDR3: CAAGDSVISGANVLTF
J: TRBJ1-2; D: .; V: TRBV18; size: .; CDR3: CASSPGARANYGYTF
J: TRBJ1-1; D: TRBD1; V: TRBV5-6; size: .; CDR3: CASSFRDRDRNEAFF
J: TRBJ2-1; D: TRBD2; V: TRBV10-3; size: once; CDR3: CAISDGTSGYNEQFF
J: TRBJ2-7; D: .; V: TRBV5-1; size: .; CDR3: CASSLNFNEQYF
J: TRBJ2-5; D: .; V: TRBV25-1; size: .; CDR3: CASSEKGILAVGETQYF
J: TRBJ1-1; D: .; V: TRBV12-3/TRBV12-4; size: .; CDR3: CASSLRGWTEAFF
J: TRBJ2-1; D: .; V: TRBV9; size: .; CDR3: CASSVARTTIEQFF
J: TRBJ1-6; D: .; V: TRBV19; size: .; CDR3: CASSMHRENSPLHF
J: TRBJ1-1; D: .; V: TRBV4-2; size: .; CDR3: CASSQDYQLINTEAFF
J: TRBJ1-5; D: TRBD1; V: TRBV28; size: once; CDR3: CASSSGTGGVRSNQPQHF
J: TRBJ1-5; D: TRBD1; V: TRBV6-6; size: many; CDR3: CASSPNAGTGVIYSNQPQHF
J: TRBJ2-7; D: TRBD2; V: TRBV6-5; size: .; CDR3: CASRVAGNEQYF
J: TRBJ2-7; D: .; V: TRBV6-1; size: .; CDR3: CASSEVPSLGQYF
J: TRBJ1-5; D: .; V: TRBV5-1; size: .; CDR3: CASSPGPYQPQHF
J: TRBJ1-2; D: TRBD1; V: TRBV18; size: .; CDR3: CASSPPGQGKDGYTF
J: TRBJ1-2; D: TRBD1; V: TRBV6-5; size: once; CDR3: CASSPGTGIGYTF
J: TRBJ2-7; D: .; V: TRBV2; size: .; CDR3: CASKPTGSLTYEQYF
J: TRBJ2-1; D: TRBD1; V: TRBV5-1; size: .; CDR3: CASRASGQGLYNEQFF
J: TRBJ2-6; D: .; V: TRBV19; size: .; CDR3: CASIGTSSSGANVLTF
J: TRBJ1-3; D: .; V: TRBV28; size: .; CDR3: CASSPDRRPSGNTIYF
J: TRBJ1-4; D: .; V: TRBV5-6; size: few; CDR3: CASSLAGGGGGNEKLFF
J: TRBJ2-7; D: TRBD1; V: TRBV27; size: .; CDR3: CASSLTPGQSYEQYF
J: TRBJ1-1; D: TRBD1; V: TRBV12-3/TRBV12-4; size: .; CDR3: CASSYRTGPSAFF
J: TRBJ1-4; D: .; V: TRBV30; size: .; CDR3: CAWSRGANEKLFF